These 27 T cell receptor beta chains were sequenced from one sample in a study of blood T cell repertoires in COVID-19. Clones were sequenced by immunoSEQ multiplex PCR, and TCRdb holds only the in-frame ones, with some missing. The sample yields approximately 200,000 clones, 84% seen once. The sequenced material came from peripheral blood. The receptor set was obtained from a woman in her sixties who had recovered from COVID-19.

CDR3 bases: TGTGCCAGCAGCCCTCTTCCGGGGGGCTCGGACTATGGCTACACCTTC. Protein: CASSPLPGGSDYGYTF. This chain connects TRBV4-2 to TRBJ1-2, with TRBD1 as a possible D gene (6 bases). Per germline, CDR1 LGHNA and CDR2 YNFKEQ. The CDR3 has 16 residues. The germline V and J ends were trimmed by 4 bases and 3 bases, with 18 bases remaining between them.

CDR3 DNA: TGTGCCAGCAGCCGGACAGGCCTGAACACTGAAGCTTTCTTT. It is translated as CASSRTGLNTEAFF. The chain joins TRBV5-6 to TRBJ1-1, with 7 nucleotides matching TRBD1. The CDR3 has 14 residues. Germline V gene data show CDR1 as SGHDT and CDR2 as YYEEEE. Trimming took 4 bases from V and 0 from J; bases not matched to a gene: 3.

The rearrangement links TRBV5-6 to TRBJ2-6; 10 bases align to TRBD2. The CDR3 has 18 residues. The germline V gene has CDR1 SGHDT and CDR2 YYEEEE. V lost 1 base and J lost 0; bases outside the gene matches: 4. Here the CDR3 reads CASSLMSSGSSGANVLTF. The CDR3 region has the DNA TGTGCCAGCAGCTTGATGTCTAGCGGGAGCTCTGGGGCCAACGTCCTGACTTTC. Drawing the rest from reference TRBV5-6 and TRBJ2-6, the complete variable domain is DAGVTQSPTHLIKTRGQQVTLRCSPKSGHDTVSWYQQALGQGPQFIFQYYEEEERQRGNFPDRFSGHQFPNYSSELNVNALLLGDSALYLCASSLMSSGSSGANVLTFGAGSRLTVL.

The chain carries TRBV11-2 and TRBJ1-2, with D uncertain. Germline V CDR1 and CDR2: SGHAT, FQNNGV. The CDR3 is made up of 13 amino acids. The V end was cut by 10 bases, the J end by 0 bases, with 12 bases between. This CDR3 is CATKEQTNYGYTF. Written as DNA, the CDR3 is TGTGCCACCAAAGAACAGACTAACTATGGCTACACCTTC.

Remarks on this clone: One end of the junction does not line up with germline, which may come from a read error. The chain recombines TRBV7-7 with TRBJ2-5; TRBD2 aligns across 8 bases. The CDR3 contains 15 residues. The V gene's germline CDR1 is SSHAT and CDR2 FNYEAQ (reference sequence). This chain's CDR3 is CASSLRGGPQETQYF. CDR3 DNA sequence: TGTGCTAGCAGCCTACGGGGGGGCCCCCAAGAGACCCAGTACTTC.

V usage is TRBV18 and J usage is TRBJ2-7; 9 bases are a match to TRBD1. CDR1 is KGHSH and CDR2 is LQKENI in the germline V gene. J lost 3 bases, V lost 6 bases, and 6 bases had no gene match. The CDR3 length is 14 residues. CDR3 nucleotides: TGTGCCAGCTCGCCCGACAGGGGGTACTACGAGCAGTACTTC. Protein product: CASSPDRGYYEQYF.

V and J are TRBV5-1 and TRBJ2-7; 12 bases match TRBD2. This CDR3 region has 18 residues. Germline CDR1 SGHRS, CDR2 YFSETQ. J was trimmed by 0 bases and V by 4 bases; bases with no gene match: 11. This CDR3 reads CASSPVGLAGGSSYEQYF. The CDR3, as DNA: TGCGCCAGCAGCCCGGTTGGGCTAGCGGGGGGGAGCTCCTACGAGCAGTACTTC.

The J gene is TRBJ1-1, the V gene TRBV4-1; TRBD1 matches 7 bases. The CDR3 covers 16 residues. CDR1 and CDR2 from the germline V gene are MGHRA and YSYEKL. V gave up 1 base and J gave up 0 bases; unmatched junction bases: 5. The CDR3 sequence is CASSQVFGTVNTEAFF. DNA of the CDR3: TGCGCCAGCAGCCAAGTGTTTGGGACAGTGAACACTGAAGCTTTCTTT.

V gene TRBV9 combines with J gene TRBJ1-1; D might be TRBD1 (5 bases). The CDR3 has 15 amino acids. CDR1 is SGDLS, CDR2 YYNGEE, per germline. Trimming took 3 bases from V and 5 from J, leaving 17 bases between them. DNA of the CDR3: TGTGCCAGCAGCGCTGGGGGAGGGCCGGGGACTGAAGCTTTCTTT. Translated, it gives CASSAGGGPGTEAFF. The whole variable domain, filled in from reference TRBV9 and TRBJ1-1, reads DSGVTQTPKHLITATGQRVTLRCSPRSGDLSVYWYQQSLDQGLQFLIQYYNGEERAKGNILERFSAQQFPDLHSELNLSSLELGDSALYFCASSAGGGPGTEAFFGQGTRLTVV.

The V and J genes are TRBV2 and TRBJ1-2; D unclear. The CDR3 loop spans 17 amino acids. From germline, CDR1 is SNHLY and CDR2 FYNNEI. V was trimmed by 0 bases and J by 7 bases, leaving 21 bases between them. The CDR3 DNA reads TGTGCCAGCAGTGAAGCGGTCCGTGGCGACATCCGGCGTGGCTACACCTTC. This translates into CASSEAVRGDIRRGYTF.

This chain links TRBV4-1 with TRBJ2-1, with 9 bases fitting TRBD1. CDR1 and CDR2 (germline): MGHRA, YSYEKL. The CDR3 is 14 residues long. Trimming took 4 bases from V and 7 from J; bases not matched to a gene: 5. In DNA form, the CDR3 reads TGCGCCAGCAGCCTTAGGACAGGGGAAAATGAGCAGTTCTTC. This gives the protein CASSLRTGENEQFF.

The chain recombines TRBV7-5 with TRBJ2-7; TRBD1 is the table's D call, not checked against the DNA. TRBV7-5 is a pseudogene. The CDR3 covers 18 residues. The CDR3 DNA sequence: TGTGCCAGAAGCTTAGCCAGGGGGCGACACTCCGTCAACTACGAGCAGTACTTC. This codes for CARSLARGRHSVNYEQYF.

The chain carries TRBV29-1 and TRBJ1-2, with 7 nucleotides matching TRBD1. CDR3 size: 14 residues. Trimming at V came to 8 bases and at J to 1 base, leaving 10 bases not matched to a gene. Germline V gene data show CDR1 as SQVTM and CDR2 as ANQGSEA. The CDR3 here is CSIPTGPYNYGYTF. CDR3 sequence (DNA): TGCAGCATCCCGACAGGGCCCTATAACTATGGCTACACCTTC.

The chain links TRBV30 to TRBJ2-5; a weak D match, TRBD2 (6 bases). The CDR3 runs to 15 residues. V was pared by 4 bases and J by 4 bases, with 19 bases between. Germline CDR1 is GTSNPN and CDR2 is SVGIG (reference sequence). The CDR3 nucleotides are TGTGCCTGGAATCGGGGCGGGATCACGGGAGAGACCCAGTACTTC. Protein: CAWNRGGITGETQYF. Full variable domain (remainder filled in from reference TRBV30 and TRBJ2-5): SQTIHQWPATLVQPVGSPLSLECTVEGTSNPNLYWYRQAAGRGLQLLFYSVGIGQISSEVPQNLSASRPQDRQFILSSKKLLLSDSGFYLCAWNRGGITGETQYFGPGTRLLVL.

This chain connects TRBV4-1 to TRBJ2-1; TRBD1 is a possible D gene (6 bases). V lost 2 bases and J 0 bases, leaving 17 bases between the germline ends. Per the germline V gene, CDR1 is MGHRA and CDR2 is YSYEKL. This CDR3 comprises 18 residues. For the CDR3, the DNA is TGCGCCAGCAGCCAAATCGCTGGGCAGGGGAGCTCCTACAATGAGCAGTTCTTC. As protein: CASSQIAGQGSSYNEQFF.

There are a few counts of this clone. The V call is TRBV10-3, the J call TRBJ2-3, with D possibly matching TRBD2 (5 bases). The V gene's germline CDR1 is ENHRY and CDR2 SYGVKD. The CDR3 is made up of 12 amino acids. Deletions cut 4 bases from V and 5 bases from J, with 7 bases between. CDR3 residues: CAISVEGDTQYF. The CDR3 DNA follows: TGTGCCATCAGTGTTGAGGGAGATACGCAGTATTTT.

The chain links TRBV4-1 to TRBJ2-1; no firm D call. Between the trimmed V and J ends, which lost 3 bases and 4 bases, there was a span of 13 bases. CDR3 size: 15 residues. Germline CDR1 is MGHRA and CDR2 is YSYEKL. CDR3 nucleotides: TGCGCCAGCAGCCAGGCTGGCACCTCGTACAATGAGCAGTTCTTC. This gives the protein CASSQAGTSYNEQFF.

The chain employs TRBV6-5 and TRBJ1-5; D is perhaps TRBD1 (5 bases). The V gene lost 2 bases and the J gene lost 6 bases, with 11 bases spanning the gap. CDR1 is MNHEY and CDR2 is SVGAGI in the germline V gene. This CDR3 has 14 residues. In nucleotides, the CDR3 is TGTGCCAGCAGTTACCGGGGGAGCGGTCAGCCCCAGCATTTT. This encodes CASSYRGSGQPQHF.

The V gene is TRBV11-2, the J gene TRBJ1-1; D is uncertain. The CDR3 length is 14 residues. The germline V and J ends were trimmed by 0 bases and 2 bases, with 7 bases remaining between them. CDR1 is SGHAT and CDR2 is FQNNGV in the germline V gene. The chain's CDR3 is CASSLDWANTEAFF. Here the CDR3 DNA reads TGTGCCAGCAGCTTAGATTGGGCCAACACTGAAGCTTTCTTT.

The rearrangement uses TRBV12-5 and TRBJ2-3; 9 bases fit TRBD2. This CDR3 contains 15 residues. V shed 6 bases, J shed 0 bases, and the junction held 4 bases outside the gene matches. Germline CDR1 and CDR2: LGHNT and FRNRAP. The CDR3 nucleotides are TGTGCTAGTGGCCAAGGACTAGCGAGCACAGATACGCAGTATTTT. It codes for CASGQGLASTDTQYF. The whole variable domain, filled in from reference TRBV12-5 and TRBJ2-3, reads DARVTQTPRHKVTEMGQEVTMRCQPILGHNTVFWYRQTMMQGLELLAYFRNRAPLDDSGMPKDRFSAEMPDATLATLKIQPSEPRDSAVYFCASGQGLASTDTQYFGPGTRLTVL.

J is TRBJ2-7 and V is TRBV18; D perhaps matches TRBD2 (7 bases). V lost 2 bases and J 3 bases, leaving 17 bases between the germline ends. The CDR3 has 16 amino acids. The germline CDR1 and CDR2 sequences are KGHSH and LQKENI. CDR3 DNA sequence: TGTGCCAGCTCACCAACTGGGGGCGGGGGAATCTACGAGCAGTACTTC. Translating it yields CASSPTGGGGIYEQYF.

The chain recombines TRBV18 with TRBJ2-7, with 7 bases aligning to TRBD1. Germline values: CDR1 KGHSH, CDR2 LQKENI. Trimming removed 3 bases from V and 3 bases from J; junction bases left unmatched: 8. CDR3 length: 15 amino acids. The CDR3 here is CASSPSSGQDYEQYF. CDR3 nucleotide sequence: TGTGCCAGCTCACCGTCCAGCGGACAGGACTACGAGCAGTACTTC. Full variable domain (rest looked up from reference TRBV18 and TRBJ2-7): NAGVMQNPRHLVRRRGQEARLRCSPMKGHSHVYWYRQLPEEGLKFMVYLQKENIIDESGMPKERFSAEFPKEGPSILRIQQVVRGDSAAYFCASSPSSGQDYEQYFGPGTRLTVT.

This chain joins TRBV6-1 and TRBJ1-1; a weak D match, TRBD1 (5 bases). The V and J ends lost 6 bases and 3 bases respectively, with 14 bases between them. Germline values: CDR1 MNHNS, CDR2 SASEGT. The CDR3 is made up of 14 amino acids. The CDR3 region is CASRIRGSYTEAFF. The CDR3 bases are TGTGCCAGCAGGATAAGGGGCAGTTACACTGAAGCTTTCTTT.

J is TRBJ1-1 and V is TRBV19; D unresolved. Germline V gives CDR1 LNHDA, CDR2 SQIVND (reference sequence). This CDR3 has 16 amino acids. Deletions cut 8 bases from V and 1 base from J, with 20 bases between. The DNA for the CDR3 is TGTGCCAGTGGGATCCGGGCCCTAGCATCGAACACTGAAGCTTTCTTT. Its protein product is CASGIRALASNTEAFF.

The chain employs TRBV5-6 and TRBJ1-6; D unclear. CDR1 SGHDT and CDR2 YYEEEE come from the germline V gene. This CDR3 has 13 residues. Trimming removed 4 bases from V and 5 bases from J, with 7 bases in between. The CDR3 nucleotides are TGTGCCAGCAGCAACGGGGATAATTCACCCCTCCACTTT. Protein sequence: CASSNGDNSPLHF. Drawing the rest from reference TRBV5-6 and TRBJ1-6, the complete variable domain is DAGVTQSPTHLIKTRGQQVTLRCSPKSGHDTVSWYQQALGQGPQFIFQYYEEEERQRGNFPDRFSGHQFPNYSSELNVNALLLGDSALYLCASSNGDNSPLHFGNGTRLTVT.

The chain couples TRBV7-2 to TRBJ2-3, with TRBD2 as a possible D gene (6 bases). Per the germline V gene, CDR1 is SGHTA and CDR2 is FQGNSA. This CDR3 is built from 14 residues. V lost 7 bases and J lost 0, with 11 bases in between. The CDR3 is CASTQRVSTDTQYF. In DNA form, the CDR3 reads TGTGCCAGCACGCAGCGGGTGAGCACAGATACGCAGTATTTT.

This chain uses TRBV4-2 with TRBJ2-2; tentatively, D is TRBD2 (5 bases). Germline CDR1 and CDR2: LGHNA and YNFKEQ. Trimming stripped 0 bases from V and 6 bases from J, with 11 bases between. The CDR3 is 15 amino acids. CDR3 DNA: TGTGCCAGCAGCCAAGAACCGTTGGAGGCCGGGGAGCTGTTTTTT. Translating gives CASSQEPLEAGELFF.